Shown below are 16 T cell receptor beta chains from a single sample sequenced in a study of a mutant IDH1 vaccine in newly diagnosed glioma. Time point reported: week 5, during vaccination. The investigators gave 300 ug of mutant IDH1 20-mer peptide in each vaccine dose, together with topical imiquimod. The method was immunoSEQ multiplex PCR; TCRdb's version includes in-frame clones alone and lacks a portion of them. The profile shows 50,000 to 60,000 clones, around 80% of them singletons. Their specific antigens are unknown. Sequencing was performed on PBMCs, taken from a glioma patient whose treatment included an IDH1 peptide vaccine. All receptors derive from a man in his forties or fifties with glioma.

The chain joins TRBV5-6 to TRBJ1-5; 11 bases map to TRBD1. This CDR3 region has 15 residues. V lost 4 bases, J lost 6 bases, and 6 bases stayed unmatched. The V gene's germline CDR1 is SGHDT and CDR2 YYEEEE. The CDR3 DNA is TGTGCCAGCAGCGCCGGACAGGGGGCCGTTCAGCCCCAGCATTTT. Protein sequence: CASSAGQGAVQPQHF.

The J gene is TRBJ2-7, the V gene TRBV6-5, with a tentative D call TRBD1 (5 bases). V was clipped by 5 bases and J by 5 bases, with 16 bases between them. Germline CDR1 and CDR2: MNHEY and SVGAGI. The CDR3 spans 14 residues. CDR3 sequence reads: CASSVGRGPHEQYF. The DNA of the CDR3 is TGTGCCAGCAGTGTAGGTAGGGGTCCCCACGAGCAGTACTTC.

The rearrangement uses TRBV25-1 and TRBJ1-1; the match to TRBD1 covers 11 bases. V shed 4 bases, J shed 9 bases, and the junction held 10 bases outside the gene matches. The germline V gene has CDR1 MGHDK and CDR2 SYGVNS. CDR3 size: 15 residues. The CDR3 spells CASSAKRTGGLKAFF. In nucleotides, the CDR3 is TGTGCCAGCAGTGCCAAGCGGACAGGGGGCCTGAAAGCTTTCTTT.

The J gene is TRBJ1-3, the V gene TRBV2, with 8 bases that match TRBD1. The CDR3 length is 14 residues. The ends lost 9 bases at V and 2 bases at J; junction bases unmatched: 6. The germline CDR1 and CDR2 sequences are SNHLY and FYNNEI. The chain's CDR3 is CASRDRFTGNTIYF. CDR3 sequence (DNA): TGTGCCAGTCGGGACAGGTTCACTGGAAACACCATATATTTT.

The chain links TRBV10-2 to TRBJ2-5, with D perhaps assigned TRBD1 or TRBD2 (5 bases each). CDR1 and CDR2 (germline): WSHSY, SAAADI. Trimming cost V 4 bases and J 5 bases, with 14 bases left between them. This CDR3 contains 14 residues. The CDR3 loop is CASSVRGRGETQYF. The CDR3 bases are TGCGCCAGCAGTGTAAGGGGACGAGGGGAGACCCAGTACTTC.

The V gene is TRBV5-1, the J gene TRBJ1-3; 8 bases are a match to TRBD1. The CDR3 sequence is 17 residues long. V shed 4 bases, J shed 0 bases, and the junction held 9 bases outside the gene matches. Germline CDR1 and CDR2: SGHRS and YFSETQ. The CDR3 loop is CASSGTGGSYSGNTIYF. DNA for the CDR3: TGCGCCAGCAGCGGGACAGGAGGATCTTACTCTGGAAACACCATATATTTT.

The J gene is TRBJ1-1, the V gene TRBV29-1, with a tentative D call TRBD1 (6 bases). The CDR3 loop spans 12 amino acids. Germline CDR1 SQVTM, CDR2 ANQGSEA. V gave up 0 bases and J gave up 11 bases, with 13 bases separating them. The CDR3 bases are TGCAGCGTTGAAGATACCAGGGGTCGGGCTTTCTTT. This translates into CSVEDTRGRAFF.

This clone was observed a single time. V usage is TRBV14 and J usage is TRBJ1-2; weak D call: TRBD1 (5 bases). V gave up 2 bases and J gave up 2 bases, with 12 bases separating them. Germline CDR1 reads SGHDN; CDR2 reads FVKESK. There are 15 residues in the CDR3. CDR3 in amino acids: CASSQTGGINYGYTF. The CDR3 DNA reads TGTGCCAGCAGCCAAACGGGGGGAATCAACTATGGCTACACCTTC.

Note on this clone: Germline is not matched at one junction end, which may reflect a read error. The CDR3 is CASRQAGGSSKETQYF. The CDR3 region has the DNA TGCGCCAGCAGACAAGCGGGGGGCTCTTCTAAAGAGACCCAGTACTTC. This chain uses TRBV4-1 with TRBJ2-5, with 9 nucleotides matching TRBD2. Germline CDR1 reads MGHRA; CDR2 reads YSYEKL. This CDR3 spans 16 amino acids.

The gene calls are TRBV6-1 and TRBJ2-1; tentative D call: TRBD1 (6 bases). Trimming stripped 2 bases from V and 6 bases from J, with 14 bases between. Germline-derived CDR1 and CDR2 are MNHNS and SASEGT. The CDR3 has 15 amino acids. The CDR3 sequence is CASSEHRAQSNEQFF. In nucleotides, the CDR3 is TGTGCCAGCAGTGAACACAGGGCTCAAAGCAATGAGCAGTTCTTC.

This rearrangement joins TRBV30 to TRBJ2-3; D perhaps matches TRBD1 (7 bases). The CDR3 sequence is 12 residues long. The germline V gene has CDR1 GTSNPN and CDR2 SVGIG (reference sequence). V dropped 3 bases and J dropped 8 bases, with 12 bases sitting between them. The CDR3 here is CAWSLQGGTQYF. CDR3 bases: TGTGCCTGGAGCCTGCAGGGGGGTACGCAGTATTTT.

This chain joins TRBV27 and TRBJ1-2, with 9 bases lining up with TRBD1. After removal of 5 bases from V and 4 bases from J, the junction contained 5 bases not matched to a gene. CDR3 length equals 14 residues. Germline lookup yields CDR1 MNHEY and CDR2 SMNVEV (reference sequence). The CDR3 loop is CASSRDRESYGYTF. CDR3 DNA: TGTGCCAGCAGTAGGGACAGGGAGAGCTATGGCTACACCTTC.

A few counts support this clone. This rearrangement joins TRBV28 to TRBJ1-2, with D possibly matching TRBD1 (6 bases). Germline CDR1 reads MDHEN; CDR2 reads SYDVKM. The CDR3 covers 14 residues. Deletions cut 6 bases from V and 4 bases from J, with 15 bases between. The CDR3 sequence: CASSSGQLAYGYTF. CDR3 nucleotide sequence: TGTGCCAGCAGCTCCGGACAGCTAGCCTATGGCTACACCTTC.

This clone was recorded only once. This chain links TRBV5-1 with TRBJ2-3; TRBD1 matches 7 bases. V was pared by 2 bases and J by 3 bases, with 3 bases of the junction left unmatched. Germline CDR1 and CDR2: SGHRS and YFSETQ. This CDR3 spans 14 amino acids. The CDR3 bases are TGCGCCAGCAGCTTCGACAGGGCGACAGATACGCAGTATTTT. Amino acid sequence: CASSFDRATDTQYF. Full variable domain (rest looked up from reference TRBV5-1 and TRBJ2-3): KAGVTQTPRYLIKTRGQQVTLSCSPISGHRSVSWYQQTPGQGLQFLFEYFSETQRNKGNFPGRFSGRQFSNSRSEMNVSTLELGDSALYLCASSFDRATDTQYFGPGTRLTVL.

The V call is TRBV4-3, the J call TRBJ1-4; 9 bases line up with TRBD1. CDR1 LGHNA and CDR2 YSLEER come from the germline V gene. CDR3 length: 16 residues. With 1 base clipped from V and 8 bases from J, the junction kept 8 bases outside the gene matches. DNA of the CDR3: TGCGCCAGCAGCCAAGGCTGGACAGGGGTGGGGGAAAAACTGTTTTTT. Its protein product is CASSQGWTGVGEKLFF.

J is TRBJ1-2 and V is TRBV7-2; TRBD1 might be the D (6 bases). The CDR3 is 13 residues long. V shed 7 bases and J shed 4 bases, with 13 bases lying between them. Germline V gene lookup returns CDR1 SGHTA and CDR2 FQGNSA. The CDR3 protein is CASTNTGFYGYTF. CDR3 DNA: TGTGCCAGCACCAATACAGGGTTCTATGGCTACACCTTC.